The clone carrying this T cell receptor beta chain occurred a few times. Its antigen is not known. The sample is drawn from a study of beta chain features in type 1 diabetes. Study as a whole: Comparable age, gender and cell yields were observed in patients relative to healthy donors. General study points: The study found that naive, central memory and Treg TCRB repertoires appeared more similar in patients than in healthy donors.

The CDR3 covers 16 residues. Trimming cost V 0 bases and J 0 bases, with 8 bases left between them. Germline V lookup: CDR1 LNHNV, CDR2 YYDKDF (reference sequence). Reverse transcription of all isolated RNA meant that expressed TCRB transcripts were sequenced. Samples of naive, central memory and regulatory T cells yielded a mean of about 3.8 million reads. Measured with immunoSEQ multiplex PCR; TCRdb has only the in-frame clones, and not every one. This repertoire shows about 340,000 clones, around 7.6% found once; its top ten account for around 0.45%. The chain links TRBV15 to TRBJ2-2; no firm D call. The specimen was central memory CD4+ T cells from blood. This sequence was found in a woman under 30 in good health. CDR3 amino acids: CATSRDRIPNTGELFF. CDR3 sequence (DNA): TGTGCCACCAGCAGAGATCGAATCCCGAACACCGGGGAGCTGTTTTTT.